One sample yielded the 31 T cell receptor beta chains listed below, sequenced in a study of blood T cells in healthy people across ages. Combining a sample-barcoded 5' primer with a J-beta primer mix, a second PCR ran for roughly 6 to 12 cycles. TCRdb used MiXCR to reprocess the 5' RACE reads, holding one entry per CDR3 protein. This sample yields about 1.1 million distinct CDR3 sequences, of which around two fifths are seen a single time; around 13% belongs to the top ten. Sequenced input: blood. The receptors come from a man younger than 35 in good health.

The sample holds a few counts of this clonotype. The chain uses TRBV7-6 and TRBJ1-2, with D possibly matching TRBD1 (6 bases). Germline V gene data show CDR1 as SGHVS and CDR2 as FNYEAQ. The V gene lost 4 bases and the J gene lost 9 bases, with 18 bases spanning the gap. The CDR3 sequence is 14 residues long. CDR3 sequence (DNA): TGTGCCAGCAGCTCGTCACAGGGTGTTCTCAGCTACACCTTC. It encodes CASSSSQGVLSYTF.

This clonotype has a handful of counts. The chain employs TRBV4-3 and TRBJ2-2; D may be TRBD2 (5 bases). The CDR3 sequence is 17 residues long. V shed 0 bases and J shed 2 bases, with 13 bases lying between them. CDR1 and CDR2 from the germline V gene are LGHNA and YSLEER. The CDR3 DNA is TGCGCCAGCAGCCAAGATCTGCCGGGGTTAAACACCGGGGAGCTGTTTTTT. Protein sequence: CASSQDLPGLNTGELFF.

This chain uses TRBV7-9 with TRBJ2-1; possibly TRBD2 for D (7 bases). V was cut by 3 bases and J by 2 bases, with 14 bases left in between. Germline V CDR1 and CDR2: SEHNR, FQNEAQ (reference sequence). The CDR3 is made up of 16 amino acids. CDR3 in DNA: TGTGCCAGCAGCTTCAGTAGGGGGGGCCCCTACAATGAGCAGTTCTTC. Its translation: CASSFSRGGPYNEQFF.

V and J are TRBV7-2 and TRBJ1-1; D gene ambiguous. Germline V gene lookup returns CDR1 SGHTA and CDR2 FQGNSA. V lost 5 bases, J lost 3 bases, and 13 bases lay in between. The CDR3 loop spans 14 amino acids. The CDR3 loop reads CASSPRRWDTEAFF. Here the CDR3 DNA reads TGTGCCAGCAGCCCCCGGCGATGGGACACTGAAGCTTTCTTT. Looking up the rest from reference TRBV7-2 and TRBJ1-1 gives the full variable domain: GAGVSQSPSNKVTEKGKDVELRCDPISGHTALYWYRQSLGQGLEFLIYFQGNSAPDKSGLPSDRFSAERTGGSVSTLTIQRTQQEDSAVYLCASSPRRWDTEAFFGQGTRLTVV.

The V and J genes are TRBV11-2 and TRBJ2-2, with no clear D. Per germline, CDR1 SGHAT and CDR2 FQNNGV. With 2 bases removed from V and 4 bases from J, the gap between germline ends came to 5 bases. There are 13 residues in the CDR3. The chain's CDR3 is CASSLSRTGELFF. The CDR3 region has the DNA TGTGCCAGCAGCTTAAGTCGCACCGGGGAGCTGTTTTTT.

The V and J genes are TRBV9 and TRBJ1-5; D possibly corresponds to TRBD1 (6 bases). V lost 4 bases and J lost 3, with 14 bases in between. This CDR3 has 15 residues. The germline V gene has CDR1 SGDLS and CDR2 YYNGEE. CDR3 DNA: TGTGCCAGCAGCTCCAAGTCGGGGGCCAATCAGCCCCAGCATTTT. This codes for CASSSKSGANQPQHF.

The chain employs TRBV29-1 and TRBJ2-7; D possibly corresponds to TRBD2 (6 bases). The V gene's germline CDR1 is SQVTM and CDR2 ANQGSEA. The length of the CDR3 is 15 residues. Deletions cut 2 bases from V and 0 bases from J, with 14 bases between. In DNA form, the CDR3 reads TGCAGCGTTGAATTCCCGGAGACTAGCTCCTACGAGCAGTACTTC. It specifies CSVEFPETSSYEQYF.

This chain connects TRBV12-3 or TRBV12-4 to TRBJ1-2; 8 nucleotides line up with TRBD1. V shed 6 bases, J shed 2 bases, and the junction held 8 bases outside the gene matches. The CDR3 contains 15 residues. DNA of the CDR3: TGTGCCAGCAGACCTCCGGGACAGGAAAACTATGGCTACACCTTC. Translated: CASRPPGQENYGYTF.

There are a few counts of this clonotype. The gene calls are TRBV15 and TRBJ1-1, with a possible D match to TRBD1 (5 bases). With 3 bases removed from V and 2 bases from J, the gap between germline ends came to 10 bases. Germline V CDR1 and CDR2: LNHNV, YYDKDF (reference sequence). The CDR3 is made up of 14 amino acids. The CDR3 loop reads CATSSSQDNTEAFF. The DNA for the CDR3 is TGTGCCACCAGCAGTTCACAGGACAACACTGAAGCTTTCTTT.

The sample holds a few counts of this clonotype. CDR3 DNA sequence: TGTGCCAGCAGTATCCATACCGGGGGCACAGATACGCAGTATTTT. Protein: CASSIHTGGTDTQYF. The rearrangement links TRBV6-2 or TRBV6-3 to TRBJ2-3; D might be TRBD2 (5 bases). This CDR3 comprises 15 residues. V lost 5 bases, J lost 1 base, and 13 bases lay in between. Germline V gene sequence: CDR1 MNHEY, CDR2 SVGEGT.

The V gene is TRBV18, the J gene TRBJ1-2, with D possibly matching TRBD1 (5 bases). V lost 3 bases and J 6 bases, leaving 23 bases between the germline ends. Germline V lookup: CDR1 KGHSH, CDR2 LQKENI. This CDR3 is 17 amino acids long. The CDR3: CASSPGTTFSNIHGYTF. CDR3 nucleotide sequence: TGTGCCAGCTCACCCGGGACCACCTTTTCAAATATACATGGCTACACCTTC.

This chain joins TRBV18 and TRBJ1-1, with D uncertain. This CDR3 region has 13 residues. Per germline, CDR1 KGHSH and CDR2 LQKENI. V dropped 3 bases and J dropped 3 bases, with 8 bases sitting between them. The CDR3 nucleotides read TGTGCCAGCTCACCTGGAATGTACACTGAAGCTTTCTTT. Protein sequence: CASSPGMYTEAFF.

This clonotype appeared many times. The DNA of the CDR3 is TGTGCCAGCAGTCCAGCGGGGGCGGAAGGCAATCAGCCCCAGCATTTT. Translating it yields CASSPAGAEGNQPQHF. J is TRBJ1-5 and V is TRBV27, with D possibly matching TRBD1 (6 bases). This CDR3 contains 16 residues. Germline CDR1 and CDR2: MNHEY and SMNVEV (reference sequence). V was pared by 5 bases and J by 2 bases, with 16 bases between.

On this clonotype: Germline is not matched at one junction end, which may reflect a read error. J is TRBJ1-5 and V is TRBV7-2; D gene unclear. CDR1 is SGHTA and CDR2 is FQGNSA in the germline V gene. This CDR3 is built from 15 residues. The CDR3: CASSLAGHGNQPRHF. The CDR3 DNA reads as TGTGCCAGCAGCTTAGCAGGGCACGGCAATCAGCCCCGGCATTTT.

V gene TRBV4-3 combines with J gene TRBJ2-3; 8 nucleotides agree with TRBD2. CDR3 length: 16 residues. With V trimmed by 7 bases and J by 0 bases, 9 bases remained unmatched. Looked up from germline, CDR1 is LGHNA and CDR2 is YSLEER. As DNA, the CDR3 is TGCGCCAGCAACCCCCAGCGGGGGACTAGCACAGATACGCAGTATTTT. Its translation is CASNPQRGTSTDTQYF.

The CDR3 reads CSASTGDPDTQYF. CDR3 in DNA: TGCAGTGCTTCAACAGGGGACCCAGATACGCAGTATTTT. The chain links TRBV20-1 to TRBJ2-3; 7 nucleotides align to TRBD1. V was pared by 5 bases and J by 4 bases, with 6 bases of the junction left unmatched. The V gene's germline CDR1 is DFQATT and CDR2 SNEGSKA (reference sequence). CDR3 size: 13 residues.

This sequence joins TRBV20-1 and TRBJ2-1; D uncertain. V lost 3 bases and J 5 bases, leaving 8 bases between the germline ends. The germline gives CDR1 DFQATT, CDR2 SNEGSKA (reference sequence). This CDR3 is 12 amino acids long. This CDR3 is CSARPPNNEQFF. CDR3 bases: TGCAGTGCTAGGCCCCCCAACAATGAGCAGTTCTTC.

This chain's CDR3 is CSVELPGQGFTEAFF. For the CDR3, the DNA is TGCAGCGTCGAATTACCGGGACAGGGCTTCACTGAAGCTTTCTTT. This rearrangement joins TRBV29-1 to TRBJ1-1; 9 bases align to TRBD1. Looked up from germline, CDR1 is SQVTM and CDR2 is ANQGSEA. With V trimmed by 6 bases and J by 4 bases, 12 bases remained unmatched. The CDR3 runs 15 residues.

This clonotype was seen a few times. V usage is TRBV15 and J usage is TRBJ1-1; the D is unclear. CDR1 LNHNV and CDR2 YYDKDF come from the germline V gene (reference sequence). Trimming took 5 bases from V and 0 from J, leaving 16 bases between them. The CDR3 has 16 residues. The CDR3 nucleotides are TGTGCCACCAGCGAGTCCGGTAACCTCATGAACACTGAAGCTTTCTTT. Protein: CATSESGNLMNTEAFF. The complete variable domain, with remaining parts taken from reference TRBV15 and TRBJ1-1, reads DAMVIQNPRYQVTQFGKPVTLSCSQTLNHNVMYWYQQKSSQAPKLLFHYYDKDFNNEADTPDNFQSRRPNTSFCFLDIRSPGLGDTAMYLCATSESGNLMNTEAFFGQGTRLTVV.

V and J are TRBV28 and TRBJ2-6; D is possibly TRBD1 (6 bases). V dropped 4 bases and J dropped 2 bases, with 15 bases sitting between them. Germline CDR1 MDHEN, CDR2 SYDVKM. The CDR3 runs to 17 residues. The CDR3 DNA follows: TGTGCCAGCAGTTCAGACAGGTTTGACGCTGGGGCCAACGTCCTGACTTTC. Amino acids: CASSSDRFDAGANVLTF.

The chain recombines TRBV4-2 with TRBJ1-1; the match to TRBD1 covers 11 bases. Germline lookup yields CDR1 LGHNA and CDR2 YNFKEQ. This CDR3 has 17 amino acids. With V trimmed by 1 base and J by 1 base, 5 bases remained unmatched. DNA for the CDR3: TGTGCCAGCAGCCAAGTGGACAGGGGGCTCGGGAACACTGAAGCTTTCTTT. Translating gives CASSQVDRGLGNTEAFF.

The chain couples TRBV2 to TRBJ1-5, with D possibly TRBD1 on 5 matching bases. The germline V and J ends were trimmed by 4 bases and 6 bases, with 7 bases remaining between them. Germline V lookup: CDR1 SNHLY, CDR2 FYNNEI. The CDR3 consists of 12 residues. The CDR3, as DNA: TGTGCCAGCAGTGGGGGGACTCAGCCCCAGCATTTT. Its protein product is CASSGGTQPQHF.

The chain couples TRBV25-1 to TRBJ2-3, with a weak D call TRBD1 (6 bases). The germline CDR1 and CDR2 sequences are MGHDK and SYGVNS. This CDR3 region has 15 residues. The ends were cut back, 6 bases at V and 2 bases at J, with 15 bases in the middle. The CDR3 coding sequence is TGTGCCAGCAGGAGAGCACAGGGATTCACAGATACGCAGTATTTT. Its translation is CASRRAQGFTDTQYF.

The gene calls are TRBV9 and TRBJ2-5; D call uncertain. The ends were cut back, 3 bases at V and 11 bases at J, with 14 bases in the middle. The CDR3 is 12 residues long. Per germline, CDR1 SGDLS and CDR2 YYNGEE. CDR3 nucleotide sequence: TGTGCCAGCAGCGCAACACCCAATGAGCAGTACTTC. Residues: CASSATPNEQYF.

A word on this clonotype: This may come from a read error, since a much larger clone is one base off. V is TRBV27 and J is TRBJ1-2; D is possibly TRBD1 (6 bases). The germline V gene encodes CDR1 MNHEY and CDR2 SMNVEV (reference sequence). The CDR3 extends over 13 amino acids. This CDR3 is CVSSLGQPYGYTF. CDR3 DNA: TGTGTCAGCAGTCTAGGACAGCCCTATGGCTACACCTTC.

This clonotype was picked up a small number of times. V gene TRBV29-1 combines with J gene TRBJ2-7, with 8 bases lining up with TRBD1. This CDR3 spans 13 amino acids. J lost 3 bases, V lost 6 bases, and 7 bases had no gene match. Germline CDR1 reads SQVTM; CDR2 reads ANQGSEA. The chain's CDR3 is CSVPGQVFYEQYF. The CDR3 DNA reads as TGCAGCGTACCGGGACAGGTCTTCTACGAGCAGTACTTC.

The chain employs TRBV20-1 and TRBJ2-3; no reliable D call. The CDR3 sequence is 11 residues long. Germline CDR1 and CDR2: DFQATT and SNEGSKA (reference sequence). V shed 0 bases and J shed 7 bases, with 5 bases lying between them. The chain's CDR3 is CSARDINTQYF. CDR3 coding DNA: TGCAGTGCTAGAGATATAAATACGCAGTATTTT.

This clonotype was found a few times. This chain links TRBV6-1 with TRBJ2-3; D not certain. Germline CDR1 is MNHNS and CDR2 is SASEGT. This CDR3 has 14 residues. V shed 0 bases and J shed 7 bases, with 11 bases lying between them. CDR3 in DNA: TGTGCCAGCAGTGAAGCGCTGGTAGGCTATACGCAGTATTTT. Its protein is CASSEALVGYTQYF.

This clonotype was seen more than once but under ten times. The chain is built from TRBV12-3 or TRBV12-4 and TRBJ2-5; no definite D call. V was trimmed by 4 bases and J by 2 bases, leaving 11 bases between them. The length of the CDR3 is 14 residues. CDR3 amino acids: CASSYTAPQETQYF. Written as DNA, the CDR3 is TGTGCCAGCAGTTATACAGCACCGCAAGAGACCCAGTACTTC.

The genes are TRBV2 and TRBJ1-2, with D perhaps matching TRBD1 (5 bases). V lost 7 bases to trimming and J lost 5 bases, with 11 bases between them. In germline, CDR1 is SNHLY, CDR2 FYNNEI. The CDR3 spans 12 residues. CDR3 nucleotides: TGTGCCAGCATAGGTGGGGGATATGGCTACACCTTC. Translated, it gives CASIGGGYGYTF. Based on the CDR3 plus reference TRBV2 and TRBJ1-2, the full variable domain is EPEVTQTPSHQVTQMGQEVILRCVPISNHLYFYWYRQILGQKVEFLVSFYNNEISEKSEIFDDQFSVERPDGSNFTLKIRSTKLEDSAMYFCASIGGGYGYTFGSGTRLTVV.

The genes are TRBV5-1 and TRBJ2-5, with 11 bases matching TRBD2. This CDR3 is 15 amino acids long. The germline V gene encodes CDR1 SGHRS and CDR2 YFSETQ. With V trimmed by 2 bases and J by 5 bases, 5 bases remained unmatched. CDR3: CASSLGPSGRETQYF. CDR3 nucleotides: TGCGCCAGCAGCTTAGGGCCTAGCGGGAGGGAGACCCAGTACTTC.